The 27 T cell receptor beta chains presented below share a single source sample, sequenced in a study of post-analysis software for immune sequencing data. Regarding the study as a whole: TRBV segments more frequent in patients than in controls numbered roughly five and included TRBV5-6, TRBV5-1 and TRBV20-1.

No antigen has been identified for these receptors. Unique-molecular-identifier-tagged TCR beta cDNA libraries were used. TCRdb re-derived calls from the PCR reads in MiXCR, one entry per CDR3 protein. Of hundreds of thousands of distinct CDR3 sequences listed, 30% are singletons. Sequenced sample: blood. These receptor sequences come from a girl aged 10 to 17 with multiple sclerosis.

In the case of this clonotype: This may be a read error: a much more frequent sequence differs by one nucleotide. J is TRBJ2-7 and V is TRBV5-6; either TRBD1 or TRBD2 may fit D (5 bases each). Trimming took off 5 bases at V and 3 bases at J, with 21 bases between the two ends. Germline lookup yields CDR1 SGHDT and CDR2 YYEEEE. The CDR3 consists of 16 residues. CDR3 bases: TGTGCCAGCAGTTCATATACCGGGGCTAGAGGCTACGAGCAGTACTTC. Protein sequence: CASSSYTGARGYEQYF.

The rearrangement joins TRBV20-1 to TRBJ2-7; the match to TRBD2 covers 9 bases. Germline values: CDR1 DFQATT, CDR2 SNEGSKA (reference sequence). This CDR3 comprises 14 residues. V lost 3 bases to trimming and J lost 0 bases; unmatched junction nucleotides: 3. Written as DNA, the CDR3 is TGCAGTGCTAGCTATAGCGGGAGCTCCTACGAGCAGTACTTC. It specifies CSASYSGSSYEQYF.

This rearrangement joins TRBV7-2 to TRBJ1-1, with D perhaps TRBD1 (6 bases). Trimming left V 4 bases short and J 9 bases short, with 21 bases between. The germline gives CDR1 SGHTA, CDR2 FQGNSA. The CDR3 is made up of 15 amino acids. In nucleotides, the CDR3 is TGTGCCAGCAGCTCTATGGAGCGGATCAGGGGAAAAGCTTTCTTT. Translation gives CASSSMERIRGKAFF.

CDR3 region: CSARDPSTSGGFNTGELFF. The CDR3 bases are TGCAGTGCTAGAGATCCCTCGACTAGCGGGGGATTCAACACCGGGGAGCTGTTTTTT. J is TRBJ2-2 and V is TRBV20-1, with 12 nucleotides matching TRBD2. The CDR3 is 19 amino acids. Germline V gives CDR1 DFQATT, CDR2 SNEGSKA (reference sequence). V gave up 0 bases and J gave up 2 bases; unmatched junction bases: 10.

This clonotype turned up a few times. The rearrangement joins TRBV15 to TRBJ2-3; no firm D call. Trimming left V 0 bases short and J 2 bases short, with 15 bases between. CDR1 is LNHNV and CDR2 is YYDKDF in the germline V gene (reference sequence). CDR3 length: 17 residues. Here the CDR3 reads CATSRDWPGPNTDTQYF. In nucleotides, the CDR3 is TGTGCCACCAGCAGAGACTGGCCGGGTCCCAACACAGATACGCAGTATTTT.

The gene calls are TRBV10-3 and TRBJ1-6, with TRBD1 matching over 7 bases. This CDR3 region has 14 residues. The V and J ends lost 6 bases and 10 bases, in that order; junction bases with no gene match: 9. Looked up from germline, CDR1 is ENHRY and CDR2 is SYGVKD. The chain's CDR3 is CAIREGQQGSPLHF. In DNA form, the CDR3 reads TGTGCCATCAGGGAGGGACAGCAAGGATCACCCCTCCACTTT.

The CDR3 coding sequence is TGTGCCAGCAGTTATACGACAGGCTCCTATGGCTACACCTTC. The encoded protein is CASSYTTGSYGYTF. The chain links TRBV6-1 to TRBJ1-2; a weak D match, TRBD1 (6 bases). The CDR3 covers 14 residues. CDR1 is MNHNS and CDR2 is SASEGT in the germline V gene. Between the trimmed V and J ends, which lost 5 bases and 4 bases, there was a span of 14 bases.

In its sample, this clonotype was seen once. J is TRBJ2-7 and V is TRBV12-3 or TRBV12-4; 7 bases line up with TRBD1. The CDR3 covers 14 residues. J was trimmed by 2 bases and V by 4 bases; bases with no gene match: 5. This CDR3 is CASSSEGTAYEQYF. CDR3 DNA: TGTGCCAGCAGTTCCGAAGGGACAGCCTACGAGCAGTACTTC.

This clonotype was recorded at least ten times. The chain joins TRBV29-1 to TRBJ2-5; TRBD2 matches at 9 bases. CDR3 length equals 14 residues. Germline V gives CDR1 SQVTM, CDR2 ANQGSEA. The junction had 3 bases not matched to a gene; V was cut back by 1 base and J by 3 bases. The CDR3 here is CSVEASGAKETQYF. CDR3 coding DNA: TGCAGCGTTGAAGCTAGCGGGGCCAAAGAGACCCAGTACTTC.

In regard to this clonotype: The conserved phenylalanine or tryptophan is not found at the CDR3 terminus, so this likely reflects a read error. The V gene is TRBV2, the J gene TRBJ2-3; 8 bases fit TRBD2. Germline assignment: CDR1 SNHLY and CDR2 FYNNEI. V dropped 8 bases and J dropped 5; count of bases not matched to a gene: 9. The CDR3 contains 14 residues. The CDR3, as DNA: TGTGCCAGCGCGTGGGGGACTAGTCAAGATACGCAGTATTTG. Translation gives CASAWGTSQDTQYL.

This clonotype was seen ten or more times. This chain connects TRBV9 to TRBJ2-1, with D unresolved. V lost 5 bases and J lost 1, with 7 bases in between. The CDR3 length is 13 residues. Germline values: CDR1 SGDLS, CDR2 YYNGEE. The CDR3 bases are TGTGCCAGCAGTCGGAGTTCCTACAATGAGCAGTTCTTC. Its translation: CASSRSSYNEQFF.

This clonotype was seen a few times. Written as DNA, the CDR3 is TGTGCCACCAGTGACAGACAAGGGGTGGGCACAGATACGCAGTATTTT. Translating it yields CATSDRQGVGTDTQYF. The chain combines TRBV24-1 with TRBJ2-3; D may be TRBD1 (5 bases). Trimming pared 4 bases from V and 1 base from J, leaving 14 bases between. Per germline, CDR1 KGHDR and CDR2 SFDVKD. CDR3 length: 16 amino acids.

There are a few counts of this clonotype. CDR3 protein: CASSLLGGTGAVRGYTF. CDR3 bases: TGTGCCAGCAGTCTTTTGGGGGGGACAGGGGCGGTGCGTGGCTACACCTTC. The chain combines TRBV27 with TRBJ1-2; 10 nucleotides match TRBD1. Trimming took 5 bases from V and 7 from J; bases not matched to a gene: 16. The V gene's germline CDR1 is MNHEY and CDR2 SMNVEV (reference sequence). The CDR3 sequence is 17 residues long.

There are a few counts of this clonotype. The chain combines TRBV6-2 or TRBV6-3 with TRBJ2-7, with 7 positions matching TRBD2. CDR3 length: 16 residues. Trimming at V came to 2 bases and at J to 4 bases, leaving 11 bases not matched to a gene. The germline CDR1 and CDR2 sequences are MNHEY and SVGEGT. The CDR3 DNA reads TGTGCCAGCAGTTACGACCCTACCGGGAGGTTGTACGAGCAGTACTTC. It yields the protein CASSYDPTGRLYEQYF.

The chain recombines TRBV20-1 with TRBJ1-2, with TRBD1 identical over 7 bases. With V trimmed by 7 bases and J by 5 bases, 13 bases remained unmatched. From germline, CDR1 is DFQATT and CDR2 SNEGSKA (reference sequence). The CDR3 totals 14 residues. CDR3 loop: CSVPRRETGYGYTF. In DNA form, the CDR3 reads TGCAGTGTCCCGCGACGAGAGACAGGGTATGGCTACACCTTC.

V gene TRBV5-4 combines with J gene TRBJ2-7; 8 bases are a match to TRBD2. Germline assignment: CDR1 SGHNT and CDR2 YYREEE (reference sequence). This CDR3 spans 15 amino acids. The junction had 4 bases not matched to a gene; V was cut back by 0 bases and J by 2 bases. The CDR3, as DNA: TGTGCCAGCAGCTTGGTTCCGGGAGGGACCTACGAGCAGTACTTC. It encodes CASSLVPGGTYEQYF.

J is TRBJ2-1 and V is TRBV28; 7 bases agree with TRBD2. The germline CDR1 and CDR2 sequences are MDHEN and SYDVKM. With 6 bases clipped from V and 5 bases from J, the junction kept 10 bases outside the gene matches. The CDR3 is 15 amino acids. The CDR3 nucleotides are TGTGCCAGCAGCCTGATCTTCGCGGGAGACAATGAGCAGTTCTTC. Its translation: CASSLIFAGDNEQFF.

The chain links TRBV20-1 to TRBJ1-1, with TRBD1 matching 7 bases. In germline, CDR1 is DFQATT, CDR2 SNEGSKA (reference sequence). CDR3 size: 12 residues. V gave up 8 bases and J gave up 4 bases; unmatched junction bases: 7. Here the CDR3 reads CSTIDRATEAFF. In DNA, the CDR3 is TGCAGTACCATCGACAGGGCCACTGAAGCTTTCTTT.

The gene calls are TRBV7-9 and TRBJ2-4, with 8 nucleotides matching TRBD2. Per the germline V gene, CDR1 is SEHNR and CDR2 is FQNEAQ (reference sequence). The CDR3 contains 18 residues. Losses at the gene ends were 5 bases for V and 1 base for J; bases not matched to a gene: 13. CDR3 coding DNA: TGTGCCAGCAGCCCCGGGGTAGCGGGGCGCCTGGCCAAAAACATTCAGTACTTC. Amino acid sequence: CASSPGVAGRLAKNIQYF.

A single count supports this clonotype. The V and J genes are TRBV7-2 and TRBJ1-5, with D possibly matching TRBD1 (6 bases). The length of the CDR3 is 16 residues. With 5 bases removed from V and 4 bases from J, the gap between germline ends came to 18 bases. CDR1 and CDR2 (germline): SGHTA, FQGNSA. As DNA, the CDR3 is TGTGCCAGCAGCCGTCGGGGAGGGGGGCCAAATCAGCCCCAGCATTTT. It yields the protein CASSRRGGGPNQPQHF. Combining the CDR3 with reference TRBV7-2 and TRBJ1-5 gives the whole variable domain GAGVSQSPSNKVTEKGKDVELRCDPISGHTALYWYRQSLGQGLEFLIYFQGNSAPDKSGLPSDRFSAERTGGSVSTLTIQRTQQEDSAVYLCASSRRGGGPNQPQHFGDGTRLSIL.

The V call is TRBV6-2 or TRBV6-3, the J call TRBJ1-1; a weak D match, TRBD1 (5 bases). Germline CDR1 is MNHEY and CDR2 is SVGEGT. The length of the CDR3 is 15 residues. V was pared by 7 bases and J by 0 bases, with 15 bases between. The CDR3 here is CASTDRGNLNTEAFF. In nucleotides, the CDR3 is TGTGCCAGCACCGACCGGGGGAATTTGAACACTGAAGCTTTCTTT.

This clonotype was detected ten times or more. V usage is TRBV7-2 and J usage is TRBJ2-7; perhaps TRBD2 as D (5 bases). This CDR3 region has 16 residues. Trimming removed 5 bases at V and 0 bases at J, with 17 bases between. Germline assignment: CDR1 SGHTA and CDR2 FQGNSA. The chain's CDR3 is CASSPVGVGGSYEQYF. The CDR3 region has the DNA TGTGCCAGCAGCCCGGTTGGGGTAGGAGGCTCCTACGAGCAGTACTTC.

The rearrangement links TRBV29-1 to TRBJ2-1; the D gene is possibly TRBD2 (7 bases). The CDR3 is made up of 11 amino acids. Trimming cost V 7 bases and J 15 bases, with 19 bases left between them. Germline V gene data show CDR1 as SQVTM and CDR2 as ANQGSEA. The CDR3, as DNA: TGCAGCGCGGAAAAGCGGGACATTCCGTTCTTC. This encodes CSAEKRDIPFF.

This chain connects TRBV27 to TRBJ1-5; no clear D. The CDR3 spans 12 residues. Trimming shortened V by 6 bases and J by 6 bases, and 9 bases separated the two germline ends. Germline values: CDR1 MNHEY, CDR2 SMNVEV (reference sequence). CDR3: CASSRAGQPQHF. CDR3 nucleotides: TGTGCCAGCAGCCGCGCCGGTCAGCCCCAGCATTTT.

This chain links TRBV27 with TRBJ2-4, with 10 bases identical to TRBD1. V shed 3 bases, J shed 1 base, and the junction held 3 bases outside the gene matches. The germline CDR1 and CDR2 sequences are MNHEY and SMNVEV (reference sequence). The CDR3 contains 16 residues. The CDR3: CASSLTGGSAKNIQYF. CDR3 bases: TGTGCCAGCAGTTTGACAGGGGGCTCGGCCAAAAACATTCAGTACTTC.

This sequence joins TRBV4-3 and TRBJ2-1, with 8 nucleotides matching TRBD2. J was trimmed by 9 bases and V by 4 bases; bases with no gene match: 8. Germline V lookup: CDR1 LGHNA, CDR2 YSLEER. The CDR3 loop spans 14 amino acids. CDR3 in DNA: TGCGCCAGCAGCCCCAGCGGGAGCTGGCGTGAGCAGTTCTTC. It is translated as CASSPSGSWREQFF.

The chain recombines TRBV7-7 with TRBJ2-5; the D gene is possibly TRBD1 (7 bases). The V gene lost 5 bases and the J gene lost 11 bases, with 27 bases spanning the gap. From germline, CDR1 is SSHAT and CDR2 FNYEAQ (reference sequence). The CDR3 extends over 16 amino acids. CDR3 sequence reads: CASSLHPAGGRNEQYF. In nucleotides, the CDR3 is TGTGCCAGCAGCCTTCATCCGGCAGGGGGGCGAAATGAGCAGTACTTC.